Following are 21 T cell receptor beta chains from one sample sequenced in a study of shared clonotypes between healthy human individuals. Clones were read by immunoSEQ multiplex PCR, and TCRdb kept only the in-frame ones, dropping some. This sample has some 1,900,000 clones, with around 96% found just once. The naive CD8 fraction comprised CD45RO-negative cells positively selected for CCR7 and excluded terminally differentiated effector memory CD45RA+ cells. The sequenced material came from naive CD8+ T cells sorted from blood. These receptors were collected from a man aged 18 to 29 in good health.

This sequence joins TRBV6-6 and TRBJ2-1, with 11 nucleotides matching TRBD2. After removal of 5 bases from V and 8 bases from J, the junction contained 5 bases not matched to a gene. Germline V lookup: CDR1 MNHNY, CDR2 SVGAGI (reference sequence). CDR3 length: 14 amino acids. The CDR3 DNA is TGTGCCAGCAGTCAGACTAGCGGGAAGGATGAGCAGTTCTTC. Amino acids: CASSQTSGKDEQFF.

The chain carries TRBV11-1 and TRBJ2-1, with 9 bases matching TRBD1. This CDR3 is built from 16 residues. Germline V gene sequence: CDR1 SGHAT, CDR2 FQDESV (reference sequence). The ends lost 5 bases at V and 9 bases at J; junction bases unmatched: 14. The CDR3 here is CASSPDRDRDYVEQFF. CDR3 sequence (DNA): TGTGCCAGCAGCCCCGACCGGGACAGGGATTATGTTGAGCAGTTCTTC.

The rearrangement links TRBV10-1 to TRBJ1-5; unclear D gene. V was cut by 6 bases and J by 2 bases, with 14 bases left in between. The CDR3 is 15 amino acids. From germline, CDR1 is WNHNN and CDR2 SYGVQD (reference sequence). CDR3 residues: CASSLGPGGNQPQHF. CDR3 nucleotides: TGCGCCAGCAGCTTGGGCCCAGGAGGCAATCAGCCCCAGCATTTT.

The J gene is TRBJ2-1, the V gene TRBV6-6; 12 bases are shared with TRBD1. The CDR3 runs 15 residues. Germline loops: CDR1 MNHNY, CDR2 SVGAGI (reference sequence). The V segment lost 4 bases and the J segment 9 bases; nucleotides outside the gene matches: 7. The CDR3 region is CASSFGTGGWGEQFF. The CDR3 coding sequence is TGTGCCAGCAGTTTCGGGACAGGGGGCTGGGGTGAGCAGTTCTTC.

The rearrangement joins TRBV5-1 to TRBJ2-7, with 9 positions matching TRBD1. CDR1 is SGHRS and CDR2 is YFSETQ in the germline V gene. V lost 4 bases to trimming and J lost 2 bases; unmatched junction nucleotides: 7. The CDR3 has 15 residues. CDR3 amino acids: CASSPGQGGTYEQYF. The CDR3 nucleotides read TGCGCCAGCAGCCCGGGACAGGGTGGCACCTACGAGCAGTACTTC.

This sequence joins TRBV5-6 and TRBJ2-7, with D perhaps assigned TRBD1 or TRBD2 (5 bases each). V was clipped by 0 bases and J by 2 bases, with 9 bases between them. The CDR3 contains 14 residues. Per the germline V gene, CDR1 is SGHDT and CDR2 is YYEEEE. The CDR3 region is CASSLGGNAYEQYF. Here the CDR3 DNA reads TGTGCCAGCAGCTTGGGGGGGAACGCCTACGAGCAGTACTTC. The full variable domain, rest sourced from reference TRBV5-6 and TRBJ2-7, is DAGVTQSPTHLIKTRGQQVTLRCSPKSGHDTVSWYQQALGQGPQFIFQYYEEEERQRGNFPDRFSGHQFPNYSSELNVNALLLGDSALYLCASSLGGNAYEQYFGPGTRLTVT.

The chain links TRBV4-3 to TRBJ1-2; 7 positions match TRBD1. The length of the CDR3 is 14 residues. V lost 0 bases and J lost 5; bases outside the gene matches: 3. From germline, CDR1 is LGHNA and CDR2 YSLEER. CDR3 DNA: TGCGCCAGCAGCCAAGAACAGGGGCGGTATGGCTACACCTTC. Encoded protein: CASSQEQGRYGYTF.

This chain joins TRBV6-5 and TRBJ2-7; D is unresolved. The CDR3 extends over 12 amino acids. The V end was cut by 4 bases, the J end by 4 bases, with 8 bases between. Per the germline V gene, CDR1 is MNHEY and CDR2 is SVGAGI. The DNA for the CDR3 is TGTGCCAGCAGTTCGGACGGATACGAGCAGTACTTC. Amino acids: CASSSDGYEQYF.

The gene calls are TRBV10-3 and TRBJ2-1; D gene ambiguous. The CDR3 spans 15 residues. Germline CDR1 is ENHRY and CDR2 is SYGVKD. The V end lost 4 bases, the J end lost 3 bases, and 13 bases lay between the germline ends. The CDR3 region has the DNA TGTGCCATCAGTGGGGTCGACGGTGACTACAATGAGCAGTTCTTC. Amino acids: CAISGVDGDYNEQFF.

This chain connects TRBV7-9 to TRBJ1-2; 11 nucleotides line up with TRBD1. CDR1 is SEHNR and CDR2 is FQNEAQ in the germline V gene (reference sequence). This CDR3 has 15 residues. V lost 4 bases and J lost 5; bases outside the gene matches: 6. The CDR3 reads CASSSPDRGPYGYTF. CDR3 nucleotides: TGTGCCAGCAGCTCCCCGGACAGGGGGCCGTATGGCTACACCTTC.

The V call is TRBV5-1, the J call TRBJ2-7, with D uncertain. Per germline, CDR1 SGHRS and CDR2 YFSETQ. The V and J ends lost 0 bases and 4 bases respectively, with 14 bases between them. The CDR3 is 15 residues long. The CDR3, as DNA: TGCGCCAGCAGCTTGGGCTCGGCCACTATTTACGAGCAGTACTTC. Its translation: CASSLGSATIYEQYF.

This clone was counted a single time. Different DNA sequences within this sample yield the same CDR3. This chain connects TRBV27 to TRBJ2-7; 10 bases fit TRBD2. Germline V gives CDR1 MNHEY, CDR2 SMNVEV (reference sequence). The V and J ends lost 6 bases and 4 bases, in that order; junction bases with no gene match: 3. The CDR3 has 13 amino acids. CDR3 loop: CASSPGLAYEQYF. In DNA form, the CDR3 reads TGTGCCAGCAGCCCGGGACTAGCGTACGAGCAGTACTTC.

This clone was recorded once. This rearrangement joins TRBV13 to TRBJ1-1; 11 bases are shared with TRBD1. CDR1 PRHDT and CDR2 FYEKMQ come from the germline V gene (reference sequence). CDR3 length: 15 amino acids. Trimming took 4 bases from V and 4 from J; bases not matched to a gene: 5. CDR3 amino acids: CASSSTGQGGTEAFF. CDR3 bases: TGTGCCAGCAGCTCCACGGGACAGGGGGGCACTGAAGCTTTCTTT.

The V gene is TRBV6-5, the J gene TRBJ1-2, with a weak D call TRBD1 (5 bases). The V end was cut by 0 bases, the J end by 4 bases, with 15 bases between. This CDR3 is 16 amino acids long. Germline V CDR1 and CDR2: MNHEY, SVGAGI. The CDR3 sequence: CASSYSSGAMLYGYTF. In DNA form, the CDR3 reads TGTGCCAGCAGTTACTCGTCCGGGGCTATGCTCTATGGCTACACCTTC.

The chain recombines TRBV19 with TRBJ2-3, with 13 bases fitting TRBD2. This CDR3 has 16 residues. CDR1 and CDR2 (germline): LNHDA, SQIVND (reference sequence). With V trimmed by 3 bases and J by 5 bases, 5 bases remained unmatched. The CDR3 sequence is CASSIGTSGVLDTQYF. CDR3 bases: TGTGCCAGTAGTATCGGGACTAGCGGGGTCTTAGATACGCAGTATTTT.

V gene TRBV14 combines with J gene TRBJ1-1; 10 bases agree with TRBD1. Germline V gene sequence: CDR1 SGHDN, CDR2 FVKESK. J gave up 1 base and V 0 bases, and 5 bases lay outside the gene matches. The CDR3 has 17 amino acids. CDR3 region: CASSQEGTGVGNTEAFF. CDR3 nucleotides: TGTGCCAGCAGCCAAGAGGGGACAGGGGTAGGGAACACTGAAGCTTTCTTT. The entire variable domain, with the rest obtained from reference TRBV14 and TRBJ1-1, is as follows: EAGVTQFPSHSVIEKGQTVTLRCDPISGHDNLYWYRRVMGKEIKFLLHFVKESKQDESGMPNNRFLAERTGGTYSTLKVQPAELEDSGVYFCASSQEGTGVGNTEAFFGQGTRLTVV.

The chain uses TRBV9 and TRBJ2-3, with 8 bases lining up with TRBD2. The CDR3 runs 15 residues. With V trimmed by 2 bases and J by 5 bases, 7 bases remained unmatched. The V gene's germline CDR1 is SGDLS and CDR2 YYNGEE. The DNA for the CDR3 is TGTGCCAGCAGCGTGACGGGGGGGCCAGGAGATACGCAGTATTTT. The encoded protein is CASSVTGGPGDTQYF.

The chain employs TRBV14 and TRBJ2-7; the D call may be TRBD1 or TRBD2 (5 bases each). The CDR3 consists of 15 residues. The V gene lost 2 bases and the J gene lost 0 bases, with 11 bases spanning the gap. Germline V lookup: CDR1 SGHDN, CDR2 FVKESK. This chain's CDR3 is CASSQIWGSSYEQYF. As DNA, the CDR3 is TGTGCCAGCAGCCAAATATGGGGGAGCTCCTACGAGCAGTACTTC.

J is TRBJ2-3 and V is TRBV5-6; TRBD2 agrees at 12 bases. Germline CDR1 reads SGHDT; CDR2 reads YYEEEE. The CDR3 has 18 amino acids. V gave up 4 bases and J gave up 5 bases; unmatched junction bases: 14. The CDR3 here is CASSALGLAGGRGDTQYF. Written as DNA, the CDR3 is TGTGCCAGCAGCGCCCTGGGGCTAGCGGGAGGGAGGGGAGATACGCAGTATTTT. The full variable domain, completed using reference TRBV5-6 and TRBJ2-3, is DAGVTQSPTHLIKTRGQQVTLRCSPKSGHDTVSWYQQALGQGPQFIFQYYEEEERQRGNFPDRFSGHQFPNYSSELNVNALLLGDSALYLCASSALGLAGGRGDTQYFGPGTRLTVL.

This chain links TRBV27 with TRBJ1-2; D gene unclear. This CDR3 has 13 residues. The germline V and J ends were trimmed by 8 bases and 1 base, with 11 bases remaining between them. The germline V gene encodes CDR1 MNHEY and CDR2 SMNVEV (reference sequence). CDR3 residues: CASAYSLNYGYTF. Here the CDR3 DNA reads TGTGCCAGCGCCTACAGTCTTAACTATGGCTACACCTTC.

The chain joins TRBV7-8 to TRBJ2-7; 8 bases are a match to TRBD2. The CDR3 covers 15 residues. Per germline, CDR1 SGHVS and CDR2 FQNEAQ. With 5 bases clipped from V and 3 bases from J, the junction kept 9 bases outside the gene matches. This CDR3 reads CASSPLSGSIYEQYF. The DNA of the CDR3 is TGTGCCAGCAGCCCTCTAAGCGGGAGTATCTACGAGCAGTACTTC.